Shown below are 7 T cell receptor beta chains from a single sample sequenced in a study of blood T cell repertoires in COVID-19. Data came from immunoSEQ multiplex PCR; TCRdb stores just in-frame clones and leaves some out. The sample records roughly 150,000 clones, 85% being singletons. Sequenced input: peripheral blood. The receptors were sampled from a man in his fifties or sixties with acute or convalescent COVID-19.

V usage is TRBV28 and J usage is TRBJ1-2; weak D call: TRBD1 (6 bases). The CDR3 covers 15 residues. Germline V lookup: CDR1 MDHEN, CDR2 SYDVKM. The ends were cut back, 0 bases at V and 3 bases at J, with 11 bases in the middle. The CDR3 nucleotides are TGTGCCAGCAGTTTATGGGGGGCGCTTCACTATGGCTACACCTTC. Translation: CASSLWGALHYGYTF.

The chain recombines TRBV3-1 (or the pseudogene TRBV3-2) with TRBJ2-3, with 15 bases fitting TRBD2. The CDR3 runs to 17 residues. V dropped 4 bases and J dropped 1; count of bases not matched to a gene: 3. Germline CDR1 is LGHDT and CDR2 is YNNKEL (reference sequence). The CDR3 loop is CASSRGLAGGRTDTQYF. DNA of the CDR3: TGTGCCAGCAGCCGCGGACTAGCGGGAGGGCGCACAGATACGCAGTATTTT.

V and J are TRBV3-1 (or the pseudogene TRBV3-2) and TRBJ2-1; D uncertain. Trimming removed 0 bases at V and 4 bases at J, with 13 bases between. Germline V gene data show CDR1 as LGHDT and CDR2 as YNNKEL (reference sequence). The CDR3 totals 16 residues. CDR3 sequence: CASSQEGVRRYNEQFF. DNA of the CDR3: TGTGCCAGCAGCCAAGAGGGTGTACGGCGGTACAATGAGCAGTTCTTC.

V and J are TRBV5-6 and TRBJ2-4, with TRBD2 identical over 9 bases. Germline V gene sequence: CDR1 SGHDT, CDR2 YYEEEE. The trim removed 3 bases at V and 5 bases at J, leaving 18 bases unmatched. This CDR3 spans 19 amino acids. The CDR3 DNA is TGTGCCAGCAGCTCGGCGGGGGGGCGATTCACCATCCCGCAAAACATTCAGTACTTC. Translation gives CASSSAGGRFTIPQNIQYF. Full variable domain (missing parts from reference TRBV5-6 and TRBJ2-4): DAGVTQSPTHLIKTRGQQVTLRCSPKSGHDTVSWYQQALGQGPQFIFQYYEEEERQRGNFPDRFSGHQFPNYSSELNVNALLLGDSALYLCASSSAGGRFTIPQNIQYFGAGTRLSVL.

This chain connects TRBV4-1 to TRBJ2-7; a weak D match, TRBD2 (6 bases). The V end lost 0 bases, the J end lost 5 bases, and 20 bases lay between the germline ends. In germline, CDR1 is MGHRA, CDR2 YSYEKL. The CDR3 runs to 17 residues. The CDR3 DNA follows: TGCGCCAGCAGCCAAGATGTATCGCGGGCAGGGAGGAACGAGCAGTACTTC. This translates into CASSQDVSRAGRNEQYF.

The chain employs TRBV7-9 and TRBJ1-5; D perhaps matches TRBD1 (6 bases). Germline loops: CDR1 SEHNR, CDR2 FQNEAQ (reference sequence). The CDR3 length is 13 residues. V lost 2 bases, J lost 11 bases, and 13 bases lay in between. The CDR3 DNA follows: TGTGCCAGCAGCTTAACGGGGGGCGGGGCCCAGCATTTT. Amino acid sequence: CASSLTGGGAQHF.

The V gene is TRBV18, the J gene TRBJ2-5; D possibly corresponds to TRBD2 (5 bases). CDR1 is KGHSH and CDR2 is LQKENI in the germline V gene. V dropped 1 base and J dropped 7 bases, with 16 bases sitting between them. The CDR3 extends over 15 amino acids. In nucleotides, the CDR3 is TGTGCCAGCTCACCACGCGGACGGGGAGAGGGGACCCAGTACTTC. This encodes CASSPRGRGEGTQYF.